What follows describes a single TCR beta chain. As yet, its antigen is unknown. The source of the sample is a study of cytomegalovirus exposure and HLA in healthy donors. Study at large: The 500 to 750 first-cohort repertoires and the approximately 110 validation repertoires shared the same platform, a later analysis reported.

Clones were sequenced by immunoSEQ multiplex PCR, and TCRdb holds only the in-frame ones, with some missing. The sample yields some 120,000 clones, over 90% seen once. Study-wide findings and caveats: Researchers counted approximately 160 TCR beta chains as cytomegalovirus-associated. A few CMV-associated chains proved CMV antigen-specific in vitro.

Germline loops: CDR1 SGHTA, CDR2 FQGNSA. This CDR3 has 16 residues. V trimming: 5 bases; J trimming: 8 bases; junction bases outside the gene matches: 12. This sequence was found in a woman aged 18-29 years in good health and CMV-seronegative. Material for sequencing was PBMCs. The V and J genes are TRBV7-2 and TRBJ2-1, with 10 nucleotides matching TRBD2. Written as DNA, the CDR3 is TGTGCCAGCAGCCGCGATCCGGGACTAGCGCAAGATGAGCAGTTCTTC. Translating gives CASSRDPGLAQDEQFF.